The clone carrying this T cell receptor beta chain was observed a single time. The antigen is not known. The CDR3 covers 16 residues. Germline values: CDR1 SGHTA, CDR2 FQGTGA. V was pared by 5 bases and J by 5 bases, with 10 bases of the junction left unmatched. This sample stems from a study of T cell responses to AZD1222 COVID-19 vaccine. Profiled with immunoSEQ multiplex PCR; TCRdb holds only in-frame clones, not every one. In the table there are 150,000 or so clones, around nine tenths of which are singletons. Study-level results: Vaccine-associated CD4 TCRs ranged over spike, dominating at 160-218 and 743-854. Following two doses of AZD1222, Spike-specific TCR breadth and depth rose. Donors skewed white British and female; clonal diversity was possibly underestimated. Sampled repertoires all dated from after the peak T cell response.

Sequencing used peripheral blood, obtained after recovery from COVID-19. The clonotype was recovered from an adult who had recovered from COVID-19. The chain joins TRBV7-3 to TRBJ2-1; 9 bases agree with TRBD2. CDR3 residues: CASSLGGGRGNNEQFF. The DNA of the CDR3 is TGTGCCAGCAGCCTAGGGGGCGGGAGGGGTAACAATGAGCAGTTCTTC.